This is a list of T cell receptor beta chains from one sample in a study of T cell responses to AZD1222 COVID-19 vaccine. Clones were read by immunoSEQ multiplex PCR, and TCRdb kept only the in-frame ones, dropping some. The sample consists of 160,000 or so clones, roughly 90% of them appearing once. The sequenced sample was peripheral blood, obtained 28 days after the second AZD1222 dose. Receptor source: an adult who received the AZD1222 COVID-19 vaccine. The CDR3 runs from the conserved cysteine through the conserved F or W. Fields, in order: V gene, CDR3 length, clone size, D gene, J gene, CDR3 protein, CDR3 DNA. D genes are given only for firm matches. Clone size appears in some rows only: once, few, many, or a class for an expanded clone.

V: TRBV5-1
length: 12
size: NA
D: NA
J: TRBJ1-2
CDR3: CASSLVEGSYTF
DNA: TGCGCCAGCAGCTTGGTCGAGGGAAGCTACACCTTC

V: TRBV5-1
length: 16
size: NA
D: NA
J: TRBJ1-4
CDR3: CASSTGLSAANEKLFF
DNA: TGCGCCAGCAGCACCGGACTCTCGGCGGCTAATGAAAAACTGTTTTTT

V: TRBV7-2
length: 15
size: NA
D: NA
J: TRBJ1-6
CDR3: CASSLSGARNSPLHF
DNA: TGTGCCAGCAGTTTATCGGGGGCACGTAATTCACCCCTCCACTTT

V: TRBV4-3
length: 15
size: NA
D: NA
J: TRBJ1-5
CDR3: CASSPAARSYQPQHF
DNA: TGCGCCAGCAGCCCAGCGGCGAGGAGCTATCAGCCCCAGCATTTT

V: TRBV6-2/TRBV6-3
length: 16
size: NA
D: TRBD1
J: TRBJ2-3
CDR3: CASSYQDRGHSDTQYF
DNA: TGTGCCAGCAGTTACCAGGACAGGGGGCACTCAGATACGCAGTATTTT

V: TRBV15
length: 15
size: NA
D: NA
J: TRBJ1-4
CDR3: CATSRGGQSNEKLFF
DNA: TGTGCCACCAGCAGGGGGGGACAATCTAATGAAAAACTGTTTTTT

V: TRBV7-2
length: 15
size: NA
D: TRBD1
J: TRBJ2-5
CDR3: CASSLEGATRETQYF
DNA: TGTGCCAGCAGCTTAGAGGGGGCAACGAGGGAGACCCAGTACTTC

V: TRBV30
length: 12
size: NA
D: NA
J: TRBJ1-2
CDR3: CAWRQTGNGYTF
DNA: TGTGCCTGGAGGCAGACAGGCAACGGCTACACCTTC

V: TRBV18
length: 15
size: NA
D: NA
J: TRBJ2-2
CDR3: CATRWTVLGTGELFF
DNA: TGTGCCACCAGGTGGACAGTTCTCGGCACCGGGGAGCTGTTTTTT

V: TRBV6-6
length: 18
size: NA
D: TRBD2
J: TRBJ2-2
CDR3: CASSPGVAGGGWSGELFF
DNA: TGTGCCAGCAGTCCCGGGGTAGCGGGGGGTGGTTGGTCCGGGGAGCTGTTTTTT

V: TRBV19
length: 12
size: NA
D: NA
J: TRBJ2-5
CDR3: CASSIGRGTQYF
DNA: TGTGCCAGTAGTATAGGCCGTGGGACCCAGTACTTC

V: TRBV9
length: 11
size: NA
D: NA
J: TRBJ1-2
CDR3: CASGGGNGYTF
DNA: TGTGCCAGCGGGGGCGGGAACGGCTACACCTTC

V: TRBV9
length: 16
size: NA
D: TRBD1
J: TRBJ1-6
CDR3: CASSATGLSYNSPLHF
DNA: TGTGCCAGCAGCGCGACAGGGCTCTCCTATAATTCACCCCTCCACTTT

V: TRBV14
length: 17
size: NA
D: NA
J: TRBJ2-7
CDR3: CASSQTTTGMYGYEQYF
DNA: TGTGCCAGCAGCCAAACCACCACAGGGATGTACGGCTACGAGCAGTACTTC

V: TRBV14
length: 16
size: NA
D: NA
J: TRBJ1-4
CDR3: CASSQGLEGWSEKLFF
DNA: TGTGCCAGCAGCCAAGGACTCGAGGGGTGGAGTGAAAAACTGTTTTTT

V: TRBV5-1
length: 14
size: NA
D: NA
J: TRBJ1-1
CDR3: CASSPRTGSTEAFF
DNA: TGCGCCAGCAGCCCACGAACAGGGTCCACTGAAGCTTTCTTT

V: TRBV6-4
length: 14
size: once
D: NA
J: TRBJ2-1
CDR3: CASSDSGGADEQFF
DNA: TGTGCCAGCAGTGACTCGGGGGGTGCCGATGAGCAGTTCTTC

V: TRBV30
length: 12
size: few
D: NA
J: TRBJ2-5
CDR3: CAWSEARETQYF
DNA: TGTGCCTGGAGTGAAGCCCGGGAGACCCAGTACTTC